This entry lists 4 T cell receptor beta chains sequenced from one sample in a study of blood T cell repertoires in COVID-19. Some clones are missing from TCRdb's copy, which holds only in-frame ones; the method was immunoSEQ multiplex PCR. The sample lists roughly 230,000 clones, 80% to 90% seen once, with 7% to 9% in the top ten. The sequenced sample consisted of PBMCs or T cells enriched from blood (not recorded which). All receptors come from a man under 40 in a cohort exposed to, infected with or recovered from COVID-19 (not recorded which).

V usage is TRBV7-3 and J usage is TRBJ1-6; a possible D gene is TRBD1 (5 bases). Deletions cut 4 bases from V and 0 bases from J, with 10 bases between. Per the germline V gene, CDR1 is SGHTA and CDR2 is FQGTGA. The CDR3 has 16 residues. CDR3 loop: CASSSQGPSYNSPLHF. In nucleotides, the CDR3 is TGTGCCAGCAGCTCCCAGGGCCCCTCCTATAATTCACCCCTCCACTTT. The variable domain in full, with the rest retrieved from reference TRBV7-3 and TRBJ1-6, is GAGVSQTPSNKVTEKGKYVELRCDPISGHTALYWYRQSLGQGPEFLIYFQGTGAADDSGLPNDRFFAVRPEGSVSTLKIQRTERGDSAVYLCASSSQGPSYNSPLHFGNGTRLTVT.

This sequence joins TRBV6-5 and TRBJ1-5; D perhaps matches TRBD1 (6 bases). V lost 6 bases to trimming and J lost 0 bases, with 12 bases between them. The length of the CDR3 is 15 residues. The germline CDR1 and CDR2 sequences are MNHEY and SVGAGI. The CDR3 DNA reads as TGTGCCAGCAGGAAACAGGGCTATAGCAATCAGCCCCAGCATTTT. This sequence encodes CASRKQGYSNQPQHF.

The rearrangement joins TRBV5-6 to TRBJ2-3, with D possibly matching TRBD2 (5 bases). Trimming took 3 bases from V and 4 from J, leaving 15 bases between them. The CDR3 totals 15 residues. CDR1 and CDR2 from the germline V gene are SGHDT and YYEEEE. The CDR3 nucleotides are TGTGCCAGCAGCTCCCCGGGTAGCGTCCCAGATACGCAGTATTTT. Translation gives CASSSPGSVPDTQYF.

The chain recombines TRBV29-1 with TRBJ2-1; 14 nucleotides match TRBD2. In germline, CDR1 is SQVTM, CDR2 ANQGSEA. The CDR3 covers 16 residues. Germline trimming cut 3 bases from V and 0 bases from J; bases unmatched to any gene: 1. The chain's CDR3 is CSVEGTSGSSYNEQFF. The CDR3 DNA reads TGCAGCGTTGAGGGGACTAGCGGGAGCTCCTACAATGAGCAGTTCTTC.